Reported below is one T cell receptor beta chain. The data stem from a study of blood T cell repertoires in COVID-19. Study summary: PBMCs, B-cell-depleted T cells, or T cells were the source of the cDNA or gDNA that made up the material.

The CDR3 sequence is 17 residues long. CDR1 is SGHNT and CDR2 is YYREEE in the germline V gene (reference sequence). J was trimmed by 0 bases and V by 5 bases; bases with no gene match: 10. In the authors' methods: Amplifying reference gene primers gave estimates of nucleated cell counts. Data came from immunoSEQ multiplex PCR; TCRdb stores just in-frame clones and leaves some out. The V and J calls and clone size are taken from that table; D and trimming were inferred from the DNA. The table lists over 200,000 clones, approximately 91% of them singletons. Sequenced: peripheral blood. The sequence derives from a man between 60 and 75 years old who had recovered from COVID-19. This chain joins TRBV5-4 and TRBJ1-2, with TRBD1 identical over 10 bases. CDR3 DNA: TGTGCCAGCAGGCCTGTGACAGGGGGCTCAGCTAACTATGGCTACACCTTC. It encodes CASRPVTGGSANYGYTF.